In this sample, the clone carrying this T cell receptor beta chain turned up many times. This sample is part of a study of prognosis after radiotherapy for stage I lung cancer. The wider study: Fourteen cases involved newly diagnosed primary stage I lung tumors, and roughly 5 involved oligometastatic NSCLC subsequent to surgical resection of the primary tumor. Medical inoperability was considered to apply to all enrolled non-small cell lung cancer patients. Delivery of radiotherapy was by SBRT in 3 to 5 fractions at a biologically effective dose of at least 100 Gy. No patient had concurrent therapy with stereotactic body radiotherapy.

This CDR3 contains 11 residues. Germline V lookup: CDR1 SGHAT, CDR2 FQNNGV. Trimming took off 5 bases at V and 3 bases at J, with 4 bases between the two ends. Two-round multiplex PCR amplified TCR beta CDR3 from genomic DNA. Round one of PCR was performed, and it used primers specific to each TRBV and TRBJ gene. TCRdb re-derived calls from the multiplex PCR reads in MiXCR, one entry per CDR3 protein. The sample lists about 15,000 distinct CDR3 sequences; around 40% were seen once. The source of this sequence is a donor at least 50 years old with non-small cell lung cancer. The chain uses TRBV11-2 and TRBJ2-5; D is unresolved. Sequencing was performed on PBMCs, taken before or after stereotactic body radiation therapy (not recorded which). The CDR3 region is CASSPEETQYF. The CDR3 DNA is TGTGCCAGCAGCCCAGAAGAGACCCAGTACTTC. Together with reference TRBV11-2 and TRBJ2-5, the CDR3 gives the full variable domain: EAGVAQSPRYKIIEKRQSVAFWCNPISGHATLYWYQQILGQGPKLLIQFQNNGVVDDSQLPKDRFSAERLKGVDSTLKIQPAKLEDSAVYLCASSPEETQYFGPGTRLLVL.